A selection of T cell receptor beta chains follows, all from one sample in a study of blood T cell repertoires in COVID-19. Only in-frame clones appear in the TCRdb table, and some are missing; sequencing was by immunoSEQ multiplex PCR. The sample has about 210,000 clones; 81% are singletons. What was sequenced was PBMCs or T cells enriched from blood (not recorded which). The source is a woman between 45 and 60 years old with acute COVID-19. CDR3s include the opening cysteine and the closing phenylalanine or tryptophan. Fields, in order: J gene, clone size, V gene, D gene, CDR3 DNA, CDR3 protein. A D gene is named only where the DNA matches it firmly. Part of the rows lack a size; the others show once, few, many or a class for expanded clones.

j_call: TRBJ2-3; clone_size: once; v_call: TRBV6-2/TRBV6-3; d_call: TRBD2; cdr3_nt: TGTGCCAGCAGTTACTCGGCTAGCGGGGCCTCAGATACGCAGTATTTT; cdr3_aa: CASSYSASGASDTQYF
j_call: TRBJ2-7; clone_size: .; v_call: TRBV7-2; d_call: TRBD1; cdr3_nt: TGTGCCAGCAGCTTTGGACAGGGGACGTCCGAGCAGTACTTC; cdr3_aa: CASSFGQGTSEQYF
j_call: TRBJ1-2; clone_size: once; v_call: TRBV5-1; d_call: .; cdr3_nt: TGCGCCAGCAGCTTGGTGGGTCGTCAACCTGACTCTGGCTACACCTTC; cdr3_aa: CASSLVGRQPDSGYTF
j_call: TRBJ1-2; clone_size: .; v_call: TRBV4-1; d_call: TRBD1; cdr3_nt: TGCGCCAGCAGCAAACCCGGGACAGGGGATCGGGGCTACACCTTC; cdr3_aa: CASSKPGTGDRGYTF
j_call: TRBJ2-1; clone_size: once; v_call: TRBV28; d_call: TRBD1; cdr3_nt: TGTGCCAGCTACGGACAGGGCAGGGGTTGGCATGAGCAGTTCTTC; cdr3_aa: CASYGQGRGWHEQFF
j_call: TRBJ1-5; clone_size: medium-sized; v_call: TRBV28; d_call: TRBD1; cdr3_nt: TGTGCCAGCAGTCCCGGGACAGGGAATCAGCCCCAGCATTTT; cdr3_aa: CASSPGTGNQPQHF
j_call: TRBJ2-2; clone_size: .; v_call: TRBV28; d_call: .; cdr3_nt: TGTGCCAGCAGTTTTAGCAGCCTAAACACCGGGGAGCTGTTTTTT; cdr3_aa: CASSFSSLNTGELFF
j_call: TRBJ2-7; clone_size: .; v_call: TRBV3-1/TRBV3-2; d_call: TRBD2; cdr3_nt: TGTGCCAGCAGCCGAAAGCGGGAGCTCTACGAGCAGTACTTC; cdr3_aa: CASSRKRELYEQYF
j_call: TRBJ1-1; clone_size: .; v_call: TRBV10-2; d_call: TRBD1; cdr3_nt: TGCGCCAGCATTAAGACAGGGGGCGCGGGAACTGAAGCTTTCTTT; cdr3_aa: CASIKTGGAGTEAFF
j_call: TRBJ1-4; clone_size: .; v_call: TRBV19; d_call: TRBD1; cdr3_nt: TGTGCCAGTAGTGACAGGGGGGCAACTAATGAAAAACTGTTTTTT; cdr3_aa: CASSDRGATNEKLFF
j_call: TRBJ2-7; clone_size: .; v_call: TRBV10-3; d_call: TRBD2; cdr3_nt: TGTGCCATCAGTGAGGCGGGACTAGCGGGCTTCTCCTACGAGCAGTACTTC; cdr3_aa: CAISEAGLAGFSYEQYF
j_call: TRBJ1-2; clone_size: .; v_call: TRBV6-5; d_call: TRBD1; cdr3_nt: TGTGCCAGCAGTTCCGGGACAGGACCCTATGGCTACACCTTC; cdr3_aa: CASSSGTGPYGYTF
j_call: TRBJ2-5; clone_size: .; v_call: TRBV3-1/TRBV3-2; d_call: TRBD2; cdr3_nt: TGTGCCAGCAGCCAAGATCAGGGCGGGGGGGCTTCCCCCAGATCAGGGACCCAGTACTTC; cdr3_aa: CASSQDQGGGASPRSGTQYF
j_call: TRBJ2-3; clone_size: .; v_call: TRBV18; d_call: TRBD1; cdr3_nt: TGTGCCAGCTCACCACGGACAGGGGGCACAGATACGCAGTATTTT; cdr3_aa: CASSPRTGGTDTQYF
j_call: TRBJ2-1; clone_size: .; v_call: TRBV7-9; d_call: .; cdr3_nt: TGTGCCAGCAGCCCGGGACTGGACATATACAATGAGCAGTTCTTC; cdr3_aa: CASSPGLDIYNEQFF
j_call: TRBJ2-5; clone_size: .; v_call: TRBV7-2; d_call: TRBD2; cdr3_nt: TGTGCCAGCAGCTTTCTCGCGGGAGTCCAAGAGACCCAGTACTTC; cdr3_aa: CASSFLAGVQETQYF
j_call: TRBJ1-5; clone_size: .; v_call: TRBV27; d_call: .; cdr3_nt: TGTGCCAGCAGTAGGGGGGGCAGAACCAATCAGCCCCAGCATTTT; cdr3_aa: CASSRGGRTNQPQHF
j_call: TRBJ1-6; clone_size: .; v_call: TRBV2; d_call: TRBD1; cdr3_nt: TGTGCCAGCAGCACGGACAGGGGCGTTGGTTCACCCCTCCACTTT; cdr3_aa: CASSTDRGVGSPLHF
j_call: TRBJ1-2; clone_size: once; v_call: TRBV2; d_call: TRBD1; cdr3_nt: TGTGCCAGCAGTGCGGACAGGGGTTTTTTCTATGGCTACACCTTC; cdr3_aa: CASSADRGFFYGYTF
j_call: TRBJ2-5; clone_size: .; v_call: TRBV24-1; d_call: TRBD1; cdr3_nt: TGTGCCACCAGTGATCCAGGGGGCCTGAAGACCCAGTACTTC; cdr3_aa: CATSDPGGLKTQYF
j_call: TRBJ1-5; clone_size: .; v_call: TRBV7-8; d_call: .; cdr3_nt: TGTGCCAGCAGTAAACGGGACAACAATCAGCCCCAGCATTTT; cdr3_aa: CASSKRDNNQPQHF
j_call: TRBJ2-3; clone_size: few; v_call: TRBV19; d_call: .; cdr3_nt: TGTGCCAGTAAGGAGGGTCCGAGCACAGATACGCAGTATTTT; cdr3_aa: CASKEGPSTDTQYF
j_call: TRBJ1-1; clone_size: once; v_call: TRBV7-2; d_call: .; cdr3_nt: TGTGCCAGCAGGACCCGCGGGGGAGGAGGGACTGAAGCTTTCTTT; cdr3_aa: CASRTRGGGGTEAFF
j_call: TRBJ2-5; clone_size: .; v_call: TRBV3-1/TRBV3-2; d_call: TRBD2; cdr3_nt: TGTGCCAGCAACCCTAGCGGGGGTACCCAAGAGACCCAGTACTTC; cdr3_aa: CASNPSGGTQETQYF
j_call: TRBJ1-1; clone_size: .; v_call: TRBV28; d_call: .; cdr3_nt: TGTGCCAGCAGTTCTGGGCGAGGGACTGAAGAAGCTTTCTTT; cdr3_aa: CASSSGRGTEEAFF
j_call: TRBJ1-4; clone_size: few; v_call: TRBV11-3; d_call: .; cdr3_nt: TGTGCCACGGGGGAGGATAATGAAAAACTGTTTTTT; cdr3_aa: CATGEDNEKLFF
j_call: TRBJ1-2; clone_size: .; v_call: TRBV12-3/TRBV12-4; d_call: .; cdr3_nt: TGTGCCAGCAGTATCAGCTCGGGATATGGCTACACCTTC; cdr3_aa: CASSISSGYGYTF
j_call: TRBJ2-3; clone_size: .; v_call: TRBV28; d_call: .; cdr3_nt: TGTGCCAGCAGTTTACGGGGTACGCAGTATTTT; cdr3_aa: CASSLRGTQYF
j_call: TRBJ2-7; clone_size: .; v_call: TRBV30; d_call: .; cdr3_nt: TGTGCCTGGAGTCGGACAGTGACCTACGAGCAGTACTTC; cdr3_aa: CAWSRTVTYEQYF
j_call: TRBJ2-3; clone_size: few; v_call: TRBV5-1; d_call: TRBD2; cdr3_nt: TGCGCCAGCAGCTTGGGTTCTAGCGGGAGGACAGATACGCAGTATTTT; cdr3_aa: CASSLGSSGRTDTQYF
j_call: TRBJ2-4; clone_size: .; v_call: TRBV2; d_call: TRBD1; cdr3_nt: TGTGCCAGCAGTGAAATATTTGATCCGGGACAGAAAAACATTCAGTACTTC; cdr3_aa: CASSEIFDPGQKNIQYF
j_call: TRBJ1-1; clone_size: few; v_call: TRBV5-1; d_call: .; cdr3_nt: TGCGCCAGCAGCTTCTCCGTCCTGAACACTGAAGCTTTCTTT; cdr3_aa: CASSFSVLNTEAFF
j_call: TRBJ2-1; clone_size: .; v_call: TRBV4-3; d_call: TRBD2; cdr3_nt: TGCGCCAGCAGCCAAGTCCCACTAGCGGGAGAAGGTATGGATGAGCAGTTCTTC; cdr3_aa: CASSQVPLAGEGMDEQFF
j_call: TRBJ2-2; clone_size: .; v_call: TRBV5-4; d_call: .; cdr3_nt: TGTGCCAGCAGCTTGGGAGTAGCAGCGAACACCGGGGAGCTGTTTTTT; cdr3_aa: CASSLGVAANTGELFF
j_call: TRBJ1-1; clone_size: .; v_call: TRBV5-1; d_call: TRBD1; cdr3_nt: TGCGCCAGCAGCTTTACAGGGGGCGCTGGGGACACTGAAGCTTTCTTT; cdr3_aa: CASSFTGGAGDTEAFF
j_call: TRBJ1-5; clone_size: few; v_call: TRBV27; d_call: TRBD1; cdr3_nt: TGTGCCAGCAGTACTACAGGGGGCCAGCAGCCCCAGCATTTT; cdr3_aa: CASSTTGGQQPQHF
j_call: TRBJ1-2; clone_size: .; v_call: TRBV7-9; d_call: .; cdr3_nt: TGTGCCAGCAGTCCACGGCAGGGGATTAACTATGGCTACACCTTC; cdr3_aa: CASSPRQGINYGYTF
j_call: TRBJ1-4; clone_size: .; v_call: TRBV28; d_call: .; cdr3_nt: TGTGCCAGCAGGTCACAGGTTACAGGATATGAAAAACTGTTTTTT; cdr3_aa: CASRSQVTGYEKLFF
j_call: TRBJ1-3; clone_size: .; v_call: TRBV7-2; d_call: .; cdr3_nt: TGTGCCAGCAGCTTAGTCTCAGGCCCTGGAAACACCATATATTTT; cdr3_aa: CASSLVSGPGNTIYF
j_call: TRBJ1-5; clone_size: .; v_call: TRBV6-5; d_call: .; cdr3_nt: TGTGCCAGCAGTCAGCACGGGTATCAGCCCCAGCATTTT; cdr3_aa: CASSQHGYQPQHF
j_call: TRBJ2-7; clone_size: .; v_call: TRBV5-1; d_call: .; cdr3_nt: TGCGCCAGCAGTGCGGGGTTCTCCTACGAGCAGTACTTC; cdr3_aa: CASSAGFSYEQYF
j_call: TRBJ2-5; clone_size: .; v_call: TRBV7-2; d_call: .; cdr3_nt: TGTGCCAGCAGCTTAATGACTAACCAAGAGACCCAGTACTTC; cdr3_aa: CASSLMTNQETQYF
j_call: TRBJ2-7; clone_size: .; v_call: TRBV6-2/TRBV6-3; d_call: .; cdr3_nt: TGTGCCAGCAGTCCCATCAAGTCCAGCGCCCTACTTGAGCAGTACTTC; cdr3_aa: CASSPIKSSALLEQYF
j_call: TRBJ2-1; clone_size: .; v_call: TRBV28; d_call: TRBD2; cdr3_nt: TGTGCCAGCAAAGCTGGGCGGGAGGGTCTAATTCTATATCACAATGAGCAGTTCTTC; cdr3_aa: CASKAGREGLILYHNEQFF
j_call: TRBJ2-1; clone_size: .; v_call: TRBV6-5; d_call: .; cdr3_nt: TGTGCCAGCAGTTACGGGGGGGCAGGTGAGCAGTTCTTC; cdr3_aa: CASSYGGAGEQFF
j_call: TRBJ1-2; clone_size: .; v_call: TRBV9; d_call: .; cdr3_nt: TGTGCCAGCGGGGGGGCCTATGGCTACACCTTC; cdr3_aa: CASGGAYGYTF
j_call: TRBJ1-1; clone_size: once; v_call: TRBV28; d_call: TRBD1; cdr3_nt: TGTGCCAGCAGTTTTGACAGGGTCATGCCGAACACTGAAGCTTTCTTT; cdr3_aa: CASSFDRVMPNTEAFF
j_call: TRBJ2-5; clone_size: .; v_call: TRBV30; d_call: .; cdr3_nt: TGTGCCTGGAGTGTATCCCAAACGGGGGACCAGTACTTC; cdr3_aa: CAWSVSQTGDQYF
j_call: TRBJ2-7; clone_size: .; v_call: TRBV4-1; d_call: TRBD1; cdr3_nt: TGCGCCAGCAGCCCAGGGGGCATCAAAGAGGAGCAGTACTTC; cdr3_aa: CASSPGGIKEEQYF
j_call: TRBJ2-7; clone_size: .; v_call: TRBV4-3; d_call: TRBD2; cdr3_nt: TGCGCCAGCAGCCAAGACCCCTTGACTAGCGGGATGCACGAGCAGTACTTC; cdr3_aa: CASSQDPLTSGMHEQYF
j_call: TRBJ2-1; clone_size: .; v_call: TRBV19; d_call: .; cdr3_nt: TGTGCCAGTAGTAATAAAGAGGGAGTAAGGAAGCAGTTCTTC; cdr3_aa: CASSNKEGVRKQFF
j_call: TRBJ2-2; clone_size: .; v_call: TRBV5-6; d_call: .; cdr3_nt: TGTGCCAGCAGCTCGTCTGGGACTGCGAACACCGGGGAGCTGTTTTTT; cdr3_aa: CASSSSGTANTGELFF
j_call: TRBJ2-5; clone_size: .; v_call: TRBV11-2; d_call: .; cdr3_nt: TGTGCCAGCAGCTTCGGGGGAGCCGGGACCCAGTACTTC; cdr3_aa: CASSFGGAGTQYF
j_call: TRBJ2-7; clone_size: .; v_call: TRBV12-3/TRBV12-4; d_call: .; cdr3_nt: TGTGCCAGCAGCTGGAGCGGAGACGAGCAGTACTTC; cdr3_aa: CASSWSGDEQYF
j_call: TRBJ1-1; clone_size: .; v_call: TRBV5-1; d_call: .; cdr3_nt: TGCGCCAGCAGCTTTACAAGTTACAGGGACCCTGAGGAAGCTTTCTTT; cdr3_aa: CASSFTSYRDPEEAFF